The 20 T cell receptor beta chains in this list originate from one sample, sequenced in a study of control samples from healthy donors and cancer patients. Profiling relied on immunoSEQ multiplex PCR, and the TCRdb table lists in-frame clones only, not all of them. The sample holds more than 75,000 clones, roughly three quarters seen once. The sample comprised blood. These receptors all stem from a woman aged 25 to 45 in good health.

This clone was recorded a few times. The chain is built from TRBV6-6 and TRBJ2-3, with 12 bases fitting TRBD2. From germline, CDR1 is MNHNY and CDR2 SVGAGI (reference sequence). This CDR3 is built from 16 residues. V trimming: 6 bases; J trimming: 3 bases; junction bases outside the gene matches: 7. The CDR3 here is CASSSTSGGPTDTQYF. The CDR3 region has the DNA TGTGCCAGCAGCTCCACTAGCGGGGGGCCTACAGATACGCAGTATTTT.

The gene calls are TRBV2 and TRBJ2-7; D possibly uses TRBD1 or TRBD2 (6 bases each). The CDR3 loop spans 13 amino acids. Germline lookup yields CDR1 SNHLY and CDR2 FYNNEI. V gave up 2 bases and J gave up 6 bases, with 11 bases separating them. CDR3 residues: CASSERGPTEQYF. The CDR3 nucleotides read TGTGCCAGCAGTGAACGGGGGCCTACCGAGCAGTACTTC.

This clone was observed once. In DNA form, the CDR3 reads TGTGCCAGCGGACAGGACAGGGGGCGTGAGCAGTACTTC. The encoded protein is CASGQDRGREQYF. The genes are TRBV6-6 and TRBJ2-7; 11 bases are shared with TRBD1. With 8 bases clipped from V and 7 bases from J, the junction kept 7 bases outside the gene matches. The CDR3 contains 13 residues. Germline lookup yields CDR1 MNHNY and CDR2 SVGAGI (reference sequence).

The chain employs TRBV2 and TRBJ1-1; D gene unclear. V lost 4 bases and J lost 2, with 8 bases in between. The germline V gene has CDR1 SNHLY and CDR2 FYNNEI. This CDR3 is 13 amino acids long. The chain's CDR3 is CASSGRINTEAFF. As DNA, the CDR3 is TGTGCCAGCAGTGGACGGATAAACACTGAAGCTTTCTTT.

The CDR3 DNA follows: TGTGCCAGTAGCAGGACAGGGAACACTGAAGCTTTCTTT. Translated, it gives CASSRTGNTEAFF. The V call is TRBV19, the J call TRBJ1-1; 7 bases are shared with TRBD1. The CDR3 totals 13 residues. The J segment lost 1 base and the V segment lost 6 bases, leaving 2 bases of the junction unmatched. Germline CDR1 and CDR2: LNHDA and SQIVND (reference sequence).

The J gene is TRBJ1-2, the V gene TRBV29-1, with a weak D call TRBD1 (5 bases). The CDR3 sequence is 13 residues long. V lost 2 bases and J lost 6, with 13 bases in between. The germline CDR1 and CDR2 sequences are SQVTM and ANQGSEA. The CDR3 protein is CSVEQGGFNGYTF. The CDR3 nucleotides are TGCAGCGTTGAACAGGGCGGGTTCAATGGCTACACCTTC.

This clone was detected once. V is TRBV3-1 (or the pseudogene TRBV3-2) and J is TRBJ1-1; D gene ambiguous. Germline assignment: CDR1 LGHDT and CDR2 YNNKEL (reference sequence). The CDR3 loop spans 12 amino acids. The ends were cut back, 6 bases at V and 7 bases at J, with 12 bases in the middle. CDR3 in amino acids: CASSLGPNEAFF. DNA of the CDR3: TGTGCCAGCAGTCTCGGACCGAATGAAGCTTTCTTT.

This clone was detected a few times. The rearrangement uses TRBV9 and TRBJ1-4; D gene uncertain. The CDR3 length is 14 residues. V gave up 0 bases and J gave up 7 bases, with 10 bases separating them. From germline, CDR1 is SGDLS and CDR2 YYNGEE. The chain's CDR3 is CASSVDAKGEKLFF. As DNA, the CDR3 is TGTGCCAGCAGCGTAGATGCCAAGGGTGAAAAACTGTTTTTT.

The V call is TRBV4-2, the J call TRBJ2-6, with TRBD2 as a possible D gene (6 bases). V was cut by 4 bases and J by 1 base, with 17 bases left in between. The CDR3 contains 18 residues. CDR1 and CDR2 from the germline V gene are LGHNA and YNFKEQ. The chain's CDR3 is CASSLIRGGESGANVLTF. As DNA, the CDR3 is TGTGCCAGCAGCCTCATTCGGGGCGGGGAATCTGGGGCCAACGTCCTGACTTTC.

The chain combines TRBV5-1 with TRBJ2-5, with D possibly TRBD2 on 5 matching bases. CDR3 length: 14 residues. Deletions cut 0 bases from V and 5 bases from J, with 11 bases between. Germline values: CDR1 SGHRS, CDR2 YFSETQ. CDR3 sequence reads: CASSLVSSGETQYF. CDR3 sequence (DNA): TGCGCCAGCAGCTTGGTCTCGTCGGGGGAGACCCAGTACTTC. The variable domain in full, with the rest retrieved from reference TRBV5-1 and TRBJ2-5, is KAGVTQTPRYLIKTRGQQVTLSCSPISGHRSVSWYQQTPGQGLQFLFEYFSETQRNKGNFPGRFSGRQFSNSRSEMNVSTLELGDSALYLCASSLVSSGETQYFGPGTRLLVL.

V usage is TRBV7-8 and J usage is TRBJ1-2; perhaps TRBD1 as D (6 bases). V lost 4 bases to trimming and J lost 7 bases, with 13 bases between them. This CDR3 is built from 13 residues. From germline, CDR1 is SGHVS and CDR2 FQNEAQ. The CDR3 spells CASSSSLGGGYTF. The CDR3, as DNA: TGTGCCAGCAGCTCCTCCTTAGGGGGTGGCTACACCTTC. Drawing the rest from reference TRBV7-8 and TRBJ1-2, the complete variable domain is GAGVSQSPRYKVAKRGQDVALRCDPISGHVSLFWYQQALGQGPEFLTYFQNEAQLDKSGLPSDRFFAERPEGSVSTLKIQRTQQEDSAVYLCASSSSLGGGYTFGSGTRLTVV.

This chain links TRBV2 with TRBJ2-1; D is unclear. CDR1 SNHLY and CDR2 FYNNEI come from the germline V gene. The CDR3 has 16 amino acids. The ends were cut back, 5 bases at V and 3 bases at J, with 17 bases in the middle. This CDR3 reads CASSPPAPLSYNEQFF. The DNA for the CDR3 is TGTGCCAGCAGTCCACCCGCCCCTTTGAGCTACAATGAGCAGTTCTTC.

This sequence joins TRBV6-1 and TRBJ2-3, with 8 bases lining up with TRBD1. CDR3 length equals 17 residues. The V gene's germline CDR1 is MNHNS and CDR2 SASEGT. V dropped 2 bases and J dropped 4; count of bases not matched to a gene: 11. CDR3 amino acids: CASSERQGARRADTQYF. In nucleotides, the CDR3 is TGTGCCAGCAGTGAACGTCAGGGGGCGCGGAGGGCAGATACGCAGTATTTT.

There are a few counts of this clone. CDR3 sequence: CAWSRVGYNEQFF. The CDR3 DNA follows: TGTGCCTGGAGTAGGGTTGGCTACAATGAGCAGTTCTTC. The chain is built from TRBV30 and TRBJ2-1; D gene uncertain. Trimming shortened V by 2 bases and J by 3 bases, and 8 bases separated the two germline ends. The CDR3 has 13 amino acids. Germline V gene lookup returns CDR1 GTSNPN and CDR2 SVGIG (reference sequence).

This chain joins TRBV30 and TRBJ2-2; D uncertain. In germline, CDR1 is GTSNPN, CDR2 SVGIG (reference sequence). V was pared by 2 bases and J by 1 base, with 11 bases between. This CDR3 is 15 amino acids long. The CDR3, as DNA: TGTGCCTGGAGTTTCGGGCCAGTGAACACCGGGGAGCTGTTTTTT. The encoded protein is CAWSFGPVNTGELFF.

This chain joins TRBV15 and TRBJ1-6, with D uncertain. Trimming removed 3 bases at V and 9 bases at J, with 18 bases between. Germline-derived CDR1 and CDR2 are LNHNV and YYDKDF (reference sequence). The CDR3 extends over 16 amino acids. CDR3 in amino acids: CATSRSRTLTSSPLHF. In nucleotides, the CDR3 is TGTGCCACCAGCAGGTCTCGTACCCTTACGAGTTCACCCCTCCACTTT.

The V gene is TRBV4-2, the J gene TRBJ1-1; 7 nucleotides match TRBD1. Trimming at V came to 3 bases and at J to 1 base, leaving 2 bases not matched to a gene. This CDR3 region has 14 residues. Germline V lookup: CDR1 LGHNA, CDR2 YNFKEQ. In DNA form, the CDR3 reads TGTGCCAGCAGCCATGGGACAGAGAACACTGAAGCTTTCTTT. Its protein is CASSHGTENTEAFF.

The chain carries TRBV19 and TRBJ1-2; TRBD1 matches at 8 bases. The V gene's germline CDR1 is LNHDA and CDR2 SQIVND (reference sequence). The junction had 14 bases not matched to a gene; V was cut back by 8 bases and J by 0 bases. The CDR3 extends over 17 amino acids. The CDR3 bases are TGTGCCAGTCATAACCCCGGGACAGGTCCTTCTAACTATGGCTACACCTTC. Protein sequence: CASHNPGTGPSNYGYTF.

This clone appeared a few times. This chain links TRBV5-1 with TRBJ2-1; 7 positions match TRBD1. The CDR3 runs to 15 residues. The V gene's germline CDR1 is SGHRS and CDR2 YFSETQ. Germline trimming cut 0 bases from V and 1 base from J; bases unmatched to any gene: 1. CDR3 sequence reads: CASSLGTGSYNEQFF. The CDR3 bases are TGCGCCAGCAGCTTGGGGACAGGTTCCTACAATGAGCAGTTCTTC.

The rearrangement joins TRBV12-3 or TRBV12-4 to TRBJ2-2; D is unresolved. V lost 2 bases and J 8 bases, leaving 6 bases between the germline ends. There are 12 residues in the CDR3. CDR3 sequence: CASSLSAGELFF. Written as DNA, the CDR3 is TGTGCCAGCAGTTTATCGGCGGGGGAGCTGTTTTTT.